This TCR beta chain is drawn from a study of CD4 T cells in relation to SARS-CoV-2 and coronaviruses. Study in general: Negative control cultures got HIV-1 Nef peptides or no peptide.

CD4+ T cells from unexposed donors were obtained before the COVID-19 pandemic (2011-2018). Isolation of CD4+ T cells took place after approximately 11 days in culture. Sequenced by immunoSEQ multiplex PCR; TCRdb stores in-frame clones only, minus some. The sample lists 15,000 to 20,000 clones; more than 65% were seen once. Details on this clone: What it recognizes is unknown.

The CDR3 spans 15 residues. Germline V gene sequence: CDR1 SNHLY, CDR2 FYNNEI. Germline trimming cut 6 bases from V and 7 bases from J; bases unmatched to any gene: 9. Study-wide results and limits: Compared with monoreactive clones, crossreactive clones showed significantly weaker SARS-CoV-2 expansion.

This receptor was obtained from a human donor in good health. The sequencing sample was made of CD4+ T cells from PBMCs, cultured in vitro. This rearrangement joins TRBV2 to TRBJ1-6; 7 bases line up with TRBD1. The CDR3 here is CASRLYTGANSPLHF. As DNA, the CDR3 is TGTGCCAGCAGGCTCTACACAGGGGCAAATTCACCCCTCCACTTT.